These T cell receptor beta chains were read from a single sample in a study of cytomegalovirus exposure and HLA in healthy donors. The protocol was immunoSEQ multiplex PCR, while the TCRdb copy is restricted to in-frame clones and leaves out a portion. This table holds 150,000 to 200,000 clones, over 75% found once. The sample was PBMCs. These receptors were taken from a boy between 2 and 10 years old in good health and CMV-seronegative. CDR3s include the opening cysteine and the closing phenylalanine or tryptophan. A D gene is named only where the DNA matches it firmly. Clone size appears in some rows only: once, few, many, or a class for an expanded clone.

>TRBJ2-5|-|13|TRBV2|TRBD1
TGTGCCAGCAGTTTTACAGGGGCAGAGACCCAGTACTTC
CASSFTGAETQYF
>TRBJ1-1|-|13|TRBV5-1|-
TGCGCCAGCAGCTTCTCAGGCTCGACTGAAGCTTTCTTT
CASSFSGSTEAFF
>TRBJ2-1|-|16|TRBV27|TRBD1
TGTGCCAGCGCCCAAACGGGACAGGGTATTTTAAATGAGCAGTTCTTC
CASAQTGQGILNEQFF
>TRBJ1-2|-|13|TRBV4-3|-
TGCGCCAGCAGCCAAGATCGCCAGGCTGGCCACACCTTC
CASSQDRQAGHTF
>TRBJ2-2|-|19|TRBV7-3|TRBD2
TGTGCCAGCAGCTTATTGGTGGCGGGGGGCCAACTGGGCACCGGGGAGCTGTTTTTT
CASSLLVAGGQLGTGELFF
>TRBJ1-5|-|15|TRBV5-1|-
TGCGCCAGCAGCTTGGCAGGTAATAGCAATCAGCCCCAGCATTTT
CASSLAGNSNQPQHF
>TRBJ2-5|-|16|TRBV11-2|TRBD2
TGTGCCAGCAGCACGCCTTGGGGCCAGGGAGGGGAGACCCAGTACTTC
CASSTPWGQGGETQYF
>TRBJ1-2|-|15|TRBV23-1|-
TGCGCCAGCAGTCAACGAGGCCGCCCAGACTATGGCTACACCTTC
CASSQRGRPDYGYTF
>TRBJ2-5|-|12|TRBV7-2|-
TGTGCCAGCAGCCCGCCCCAGAAGACCCAGTACTTC
CASSPPQKTQYF
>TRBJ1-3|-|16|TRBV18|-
TGTGCCAGCTCACGAATGGACAGCGGCTCTGGAAACACCATATATTTT
CASSRMDSGSGNTIYF
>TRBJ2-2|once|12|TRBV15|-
TGTGCCACCAGCACAAACACCGGGGAGCTGTTTTTT
CATSTNTGELFF
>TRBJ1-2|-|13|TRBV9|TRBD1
TGTGCCAGCCACGGACAGGGACGATATGGCTACACCTTC
CASHGQGRYGYTF
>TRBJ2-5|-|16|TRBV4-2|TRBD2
TGTGCCAGCAGCCCCCGAAATGCGGGGGGCGGCGAGACCCAGTACTTC
CASSPRNAGGGETQYF
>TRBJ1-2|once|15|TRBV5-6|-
TGTGCCAGCACCCTAAGACCCGGGGATTCCTATGGCTACACCTTC
CASTLRPGDSYGYTF
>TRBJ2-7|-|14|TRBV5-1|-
TGCGCCAGCAGCTTGGGACAGCCCCCGTACGAGCAGTACTTC
CASSLGQPPYEQYF
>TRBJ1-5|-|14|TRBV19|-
TGTGCCAGTATTCAGGGGAATAGCAATCAGCCCCAGCATTTT
CASIQGNSNQPQHF
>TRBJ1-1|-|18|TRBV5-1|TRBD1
TGCGCCAGCAGCCGTCAACTAAGGACAGGGGGAATGAACACTGAAGCTTTCTTT
CASSRQLRTGGMNTEAFF
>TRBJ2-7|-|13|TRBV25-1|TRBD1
TGTGCCAGCCGGGACAGGGTAGCCCACGAGCAGTACTTC
CASRDRVAHEQYF
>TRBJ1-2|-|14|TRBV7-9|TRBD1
TGTGCCAGCAGCCTAGGGACAGGGTACGATGGCTACACCTTC
CASSLGTGYDGYTF
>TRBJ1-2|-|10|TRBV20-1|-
TGCAGTGCTACAGACTATGGCTACACCTTC
CSATDYGYTF
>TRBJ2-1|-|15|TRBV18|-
TGTGCCAGCTCACCCGTACAGGGTCCGACCGATGAGCAGTTCTTC
CASSPVQGPTDEQFF
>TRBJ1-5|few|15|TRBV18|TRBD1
TGTGCCAGCTCACCGGGACAGGGATACGAACAGCCCCAGCATTTT
CASSPGQGYEQPQHF
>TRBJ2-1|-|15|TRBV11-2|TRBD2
TGTGCCAGCAGCCCCCGAAGACTAGCGGGGGAGAACGAGTTCTTC
CASSPRRLAGENEFF
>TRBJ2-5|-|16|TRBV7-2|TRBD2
TGTGCCAGCAGCTTAGAAGTAGCGGGGGGACAAGAGACCCAGTACTTC
CASSLEVAGGQETQYF
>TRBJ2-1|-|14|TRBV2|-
TGTGCCAGCACCCGGGACACCCTTGGCAATGAGCAGTTCTTC
CASTRDTLGNEQFF